This T cell receptor (beta chain) was sequenced during a study of cytomegalovirus exposure and HLA in healthy donors. Whole-study context: Genetic ancestry analysis placed 81% of the 300 to 500 donors that were genotyped in the Caucasian-associated cluster. Study results and caveats: There was a cluster of highly shared sequence variants that was likely a sequencing artifact.

The length of the CDR3 is 14 residues. The germline CDR1 and CDR2 sequences are SGHKS and YYEKEE (reference sequence). Trimming took 1 base from V and 6 from J, leaving 11 bases between them. A multiplex PCR was run with 60 Vbeta primers and 13 Jbeta primers. Some clones are missing from TCRdb's copy, which holds only in-frame ones; the method was immunoSEQ multiplex PCR. The sample has 30,000 to 45,000 clones, about nine tenths seen once. As concerns this clone: What it binds is unknown.

The sample was PBMCs. This receptor was identified in a woman in her thirties or forties in good health and CMV-seropositive. The chain uses TRBV5-5 and TRBJ1-5; D might be TRBD1 (6 bases). CDR3 in DNA: TGTGCCAGCAGCTTGTTAACAGGGCGTCAGCCCCAGCATTTT. Residues: CASSLLTGRQPQHF.